This passage covers 10 T cell receptor beta chains from one sample sequenced in a study of control samples from healthy donors and cancer patients. TCRdb keeps only in-frame clones here, not all; method: immunoSEQ multiplex PCR. The table has about 100,000 clones, about 88% seen once. Source material: blood. The receptors were gathered from a woman aged 45-65 years in good health.

This rearrangement joins TRBV5-4 to TRBJ1-5; D unclear. The CDR3 covers 14 residues. Germline CDR1 is SGHNT and CDR2 is YYREEE (reference sequence). Trimming pared 7 bases from V and 4 bases from J, leaving 15 bases between. This CDR3 is CASSLLPANQPQHF. CDR3 DNA sequence: TGTGCCAGCTCTCTTCTCCCGGCTAATCAGCCCCAGCATTTT. The full variable domain, with the rest looked up from reference TRBV5-4 and TRBJ1-5, is ETGVTQSPTHLIKTRGQQVTLRCSSQSGHNTVSWYQQALGQGPQFIFQYYREEENGRGNFPPRFSGLQFPNYSSELNVNALELDDSALYLCASSLLPANQPQHFGDGTRLSIL.

This chain links TRBV25-1 with TRBJ2-3, with a possible D match to TRBD2 (5 bases). Trimming cost V 7 bases and J 3 bases, with 17 bases left between them. Germline CDR1 MGHDK, CDR2 SYGVNS. This CDR3 has 15 residues. CDR3 in DNA: TGTGCCAGCACAATTGAGGAGGTGCGGACAGATACGCAGTATTTT. The encoded protein is CASTIEEVRTDTQYF.

In nucleotides, the CDR3 is TGTGCCAGCAGCGGCGGCAGCAACTACGAGCAGTACTTC. Encoded protein: CASSGGSNYEQYF. This rearrangement joins TRBV5-4 to TRBJ2-7; D gene uncertain. The CDR3 is 13 residues long. Trimming left V 4 bases short and J 3 bases short, with 11 bases between. Looked up from germline, CDR1 is SGHNT and CDR2 is YYREEE (reference sequence). The whole variable domain, remainder taken from reference TRBV5-4 and TRBJ2-7, is ETGVTQSPTHLIKTRGQQVTLRCSSQSGHNTVSWYQQALGQGPQFIFQYYREEENGRGNFPPRFSGLQFPNYSSELNVNALELDDSALYLCASSGGSNYEQYFGPGTRLTVT.

This chain links TRBV9 with TRBJ1-6, with 7 bases aligning to TRBD1. Per germline, CDR1 SGDLS and CDR2 YYNGEE. Trimming at V came to 0 bases and at J to 7 bases, leaving 7 bases not matched to a gene. The CDR3 extends over 16 amino acids. The CDR3 sequence is CASSVEKGAYNSPLHF. The CDR3 DNA follows: TGTGCCAGCAGCGTAGAAAAGGGGGCGTACAATTCACCCCTCCACTTT.

This chain joins TRBV15 and TRBJ2-1; 7 positions match TRBD1. Trimming cost V 2 bases and J 7 bases; bases outside gene matches: 11. Germline V CDR1 and CDR2: LNHNV, YYDKDF (reference sequence). The CDR3 totals 16 residues. As DNA, the CDR3 is TGTGCCACCAGCAGATCCCGACATGACAGGGAAAATGAGCAGTTCTTC. It codes for CATSRSRHDRENEQFF.

This clone was counted only a few times. CDR3 DNA sequence: TGCGCCAGCAGCCAAGAACTATACCGGGACAGGAATCAGCCCCAGCATTTT. Protein sequence: CASSQELYRDRNQPQHF. The chain carries TRBV4-1 and TRBJ1-5; 8 bases fit TRBD1. This CDR3 comprises 17 residues. Germline assignment: CDR1 MGHRA and CDR2 YSYEKL. The junction had 8 bases not matched to a gene; V was cut back by 0 bases and J by 4 bases.

J is TRBJ2-1 and V is TRBV6-4, with 9 bases lining up with TRBD1. The CDR3 spans 15 residues. The germline V gene encodes CDR1 MRHNA and CDR2 SNTAGT. V lost 3 bases to trimming and J lost 4 bases; unmatched junction nucleotides: 4. The CDR3 DNA follows: TGTGCCAGCAGTGAGGGACAGGGAAAATACAATGAGCAGTTCTTC. Translation: CASSEGQGKYNEQFF.

The chain links TRBV18 to TRBJ1-2; 7 bases map to TRBD1. Germline values: CDR1 KGHSH, CDR2 LQKENI. V dropped 3 bases and J dropped 7; count of bases not matched to a gene: 5. The CDR3 length is 13 residues. The CDR3 sequence is CASSPGQNIGYTF. The CDR3 DNA reads as TGTGCCAGCTCACCGGGACAGAACATTGGCTACACCTTC.

The chain joins TRBV9 to TRBJ2-5; tentative D call: TRBD2 (6 bases). From germline, CDR1 is SGDLS and CDR2 YYNGEE. V lost 4 bases, J lost 5 bases, and 21 bases lay in between. This CDR3 spans 16 amino acids. This chain's CDR3 is CASSPLPRDQSETQYF. CDR3 coding DNA: TGTGCCAGCAGCCCCCTCCCGCGGGACCAAAGTGAGACCCAGTACTTC.

V usage is TRBV2 and J usage is TRBJ2-7; either TRBD1 or TRBD2 may fit D (5 bases each). The V gene's germline CDR1 is SNHLY and CDR2 FYNNEI. V was shortened by 2 bases and J by 4 bases, with 12 bases between the two germline ends. This CDR3 has 14 residues. This CDR3 reads CASSEQGPKYEQYF. As DNA, the CDR3 is TGTGCCAGCAGTGAACAGGGACCTAAATACGAGCAGTACTTC.